This T cell receptor (beta chain) was retrieved from a study of blood T cells in healthy people across ages. This clonotype was recorded once. A second PCR of about 6 to 12 cycles used a sample-barcoded 5' primer and a J-beta primer mix. TCRdb reprocessed the 5' RACE reads via MiXCR and lists one record per CDR3 protein. This table has some 780,000 distinct CDR3 sequences, 56% appearing once. Losses at the gene ends were 3 bases for V and 4 bases for J; bases not matched to a gene: 6. The CDR3 runs to 15 residues. Looked up from germline, CDR1 is SEHNR and CDR2 is FQNEAQ (reference sequence). The receptor's source is a man aged 40-49 years in good health. The chain employs TRBV7-9 and TRBJ2-7, with 10 bases aligning to TRBD2. Input material: blood. The DNA of the CDR3 is TGTGCCAGCAGCTTCTTTAGCGGGAGGAGTTACGAGCAGTACTTC. Its protein is CASSFFSGRSYEQYF.